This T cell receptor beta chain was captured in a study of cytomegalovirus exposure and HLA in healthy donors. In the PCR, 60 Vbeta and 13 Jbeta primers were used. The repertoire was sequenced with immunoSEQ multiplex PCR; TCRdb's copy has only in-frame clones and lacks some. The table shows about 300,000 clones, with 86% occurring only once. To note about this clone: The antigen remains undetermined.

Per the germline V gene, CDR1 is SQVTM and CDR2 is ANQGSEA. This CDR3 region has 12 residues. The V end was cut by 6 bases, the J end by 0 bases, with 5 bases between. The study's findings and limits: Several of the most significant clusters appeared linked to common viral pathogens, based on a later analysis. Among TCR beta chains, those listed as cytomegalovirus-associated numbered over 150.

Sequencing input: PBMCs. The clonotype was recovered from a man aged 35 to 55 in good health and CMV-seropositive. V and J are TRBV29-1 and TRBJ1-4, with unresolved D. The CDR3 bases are TGCAGCGTCTATCCAACTAATGAAAAACTGTTTTTT. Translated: CSVYPTNEKLFF.